The 17 T cell receptor beta chains below were found in one sample sequenced in a study of blood T cell repertoires in COVID-19. Sequencing used immunoSEQ multiplex PCR; TCRdb keeps in-frame clones, though not all of them. The sample holds 270,000 or so clones; roughly 90% are singletons and the top ten take more than 9.5%. The sample consisted of peripheral blood. Receptors were obtained from a woman younger than 45 with COVID-19, enrolled during active disease.

The chain combines TRBV12-2 with TRBJ2-7; TRBD2 is taken as the D call from the table, unchecked against the DNA. TRBV12-2 is given as a pseudogene. CDR3 length equals 14 residues. Here the CDR3 DNA reads TGTGCAAGTCGAGATAGGCGGGGGAGATACGAGCAGTACTTC. Its protein is CASRDRRGRYEQYF.

This clone occurred a few times. The chain combines TRBV3-1 (or the pseudogene TRBV3-2) with TRBJ1-3, with no clear D. This CDR3 spans 13 amino acids. With 0 bases removed from V and 4 bases from J, the gap between germline ends came to 4 bases. CDR1 LGHDT and CDR2 YNNKEL come from the germline V gene (reference sequence). The CDR3, as DNA: TGTGCCAGCAGCCAAGATGCGGGAAACACCATATATTTT. The encoded protein is CASSQDAGNTIYF.

The chain joins TRBV15 to TRBJ2-6, with a tentative D call TRBD1 (6 bases). This CDR3 has 21 residues. Trimming took 0 bases from V and 4 from J, leaving 25 bases between them. Germline CDR1 is LNHNV and CDR2 is YYDKDF (reference sequence). For the CDR3, the DNA is TGTGCCACCAGCAGAGATGGACCTTTGACAGGTTCATACGGAGGGGCCAACGTCCTGACTTTC. Its protein product is CATSRDGPLTGSYGGANVLTF.

V is TRBV6-5 and J is TRBJ1-2; no definite D call. From germline, CDR1 is MNHEY and CDR2 SVGAGI. The CDR3 consists of 13 residues. V lost 8 bases and J lost 1, with 11 bases in between. Here the CDR3 reads CASCWSSNYGYTF. The CDR3, as DNA: TGTGCCAGCTGTTGGAGCAGTAACTATGGCTACACCTTC.

The chain links TRBV1 to TRBJ1-1; the DNA was not compared with TRBD1, the D call given in the table. TRBV1 is labeled a pseudogene. This CDR3 contains 15 residues. CDR3 bases: TGCACCAGCAGAGGGACAGCGAATGGGAACACTGAAGCTTTCTTT. Amino acid sequence: CTSRGTANGNTEAFF.

V gene TRBV5-6 combines with J gene TRBJ2-2; 7 bases agree with TRBD2. CDR3 length equals 17 residues. The V and J ends lost 5 bases and 5 bases, in that order; junction bases with no gene match: 15. CDR1 SGHDT and CDR2 YYEEEE come from the germline V gene. CDR3 sequence (DNA): TGTGCCAGCAGTTCGGCCGGTGTAGCGGGCCCGACCGGGGAGCTGTTTTTT. Its translation: CASSSAGVAGPTGELFF.

This rearrangement joins TRBV5-4 to TRBJ1-5; TRBD1 matches at 7 bases. The V gene's germline CDR1 is SGHNT and CDR2 YYREEE (reference sequence). The CDR3 consists of 15 residues. Germline trimming cut 4 bases from V and 4 bases from J; bases unmatched to any gene: 8. The CDR3 sequence: CASSAGTEMNQPQHF. Here the CDR3 DNA reads TGTGCCAGCAGCGCCGGGACAGAGATGAATCAGCCCCAGCATTTT.

The chain uses TRBV18 and TRBJ1-3; D gene unclear. Trimming took off 6 bases at V and 10 bases at J, with 22 bases between the two ends. Germline lookup yields CDR1 KGHSH and CDR2 LQKENI. The CDR3 is made up of 15 amino acids. The DNA for the CDR3 is TGTGCCAGCTCGCCTTTAGAAGGGAGGCAAAGTACCATATATTTT. Translated: CASSPLEGRQSTIYF.

This clone was seen only once. V gene TRBV12-5 combines with J gene TRBJ2-7; D might be TRBD1 (5 bases). In germline, CDR1 is LGHNT, CDR2 FRNRAP. V dropped 5 bases and J dropped 2 bases, with 16 bases sitting between them. This CDR3 has 15 residues. The CDR3 nucleotides read TGTGCTAGTGGTGAACAGACAGCCTACCCCTACGAGCAGTACTTC. Protein product: CASGEQTAYPYEQYF.

This CDR3 reads CASSPLPGLAGEEQFF. Written as DNA, the CDR3 is TGTGCCAGCTCACCACTGCCCGGACTAGCGGGGGAGGAGCAGTTCTTC. The chain recombines TRBV18 with TRBJ2-1; 13 nucleotides align to TRBD2. V lost 1 base, J lost 10 bases, and 7 bases stayed unmatched. The CDR3 loop spans 16 amino acids. Germline lookup yields CDR1 KGHSH and CDR2 LQKENI.

A word on this clone: Relative to the germline gene, one junction end is altered; a read error may explain this. The rearrangement links TRBV12-3 or TRBV12-4 to TRBJ1-1; D is perhaps TRBD1 (6 bases). The CDR3 contains 9 residues. The CDR3 DNA is TGTGCCAGCAGACCCACAGGGTCATTT. It yields the protein CASRPTGSF.

Here the CDR3 reads CASSIGGGGEETQYF. As DNA, the CDR3 is TGTGCCAGTAGTATAGGTGGTGGAGGAGAAGAGACCCAGTACTTC. V usage is TRBV19 and J usage is TRBJ2-5, with D tentatively TRBD2 (5 bases). V was clipped by 1 base and J by 3 bases, with 12 bases between them. Germline-derived CDR1 and CDR2 are LNHDA and SQIVND (reference sequence). There are 15 residues in the CDR3.

The chain recombines TRBV9 with TRBJ1-1; D is possibly TRBD1 (6 bases). The length of the CDR3 is 15 residues. Germline loops: CDR1 SGDLS, CDR2 YYNGEE. The ends were cut back, 2 bases at V and 5 bases at J, with 16 bases in the middle. CDR3 DNA sequence: TGTGCCAGCAGCGTCGCGGGGGCGGCGGGAACTGAAGCTTTCTTT. It specifies CASSVAGAAGTEAFF.

The genes are TRBV7-9 and TRBJ2-7; 8 bases match TRBD2. Germline CDR1 SEHNR, CDR2 FQNEAQ (reference sequence). V gave up 4 bases and J gave up 0 bases; unmatched junction bases: 8. The CDR3 length is 16 residues. DNA for the CDR3: TGTGCCAGCAGCTCTGTAGCGGGATTGAGCTCCTACGAGCAGTACTTC. Protein: CASSSVAGLSSYEQYF. Based on the CDR3 plus reference TRBV7-9 and TRBJ2-7, the full variable domain is DTGVSQNPRHKITKRGQNVTFRCDPISEHNRLYWYRQTLGQGPEFLTYFQNEAQLEKSRLLSDRFSAERPKGSFSTLEIQRTEQGDSAMYLCASSSVAGLSSYEQYFGPGTRLTVT.

J is TRBJ2-3 and V is TRBV6-5; the D is unclear. Trimming took off 2 bases at V and 8 bases at J, with 11 bases between the two ends. CDR1 is MNHEY and CDR2 is SVGAGI in the germline V gene. This CDR3 comprises 13 residues. This chain's CDR3 is CASSYDNPGTQYF. The CDR3 DNA is TGTGCCAGCAGTTACGACAACCCCGGTACGCAGTATTTT.

This chain connects TRBV5-4 to TRBJ2-2, with D perhaps TRBD2 (6 bases). Germline assignment: CDR1 SGHNT and CDR2 YYREEE (reference sequence). This CDR3 contains 17 residues. The V gene lost 4 bases and the J gene lost 7 bases, with 23 bases spanning the gap. CDR3 DNA sequence: TGTGCCAGCAGCAGTCAGGGACTCGCTGGGCTGAACGGGGAGCTGTTTTTT. This gives the protein CASSSQGLAGLNGELFF.

This chain joins TRBV7-8 and TRBJ1-5; unclear D gene. Germline V gene data show CDR1 as SGHVS and CDR2 as FQNEAQ. Deletions cut 0 bases from V and 3 bases from J, with 6 bases between. The length of the CDR3 is 14 residues. The CDR3 DNA follows: TGTGCCAGCAGCTTAGCCCAGAACAATCAGCCCCAGCATTTT. This encodes CASSLAQNNQPQHF.